A single sample is the source of the 21 T cell receptor beta chains below, sequenced in a study of Tregs in tolerant kidney transplant recipients. Recipients received nonmyeloablative bone marrow transplants from related graft donors, with transient mixed chimerism. Method: immunoSEQ multiplex PCR; TCRdb's copy keeps in-frame clones and lacks some. The sample lists approximately 60,000 clones, 80% to 90% seen once, with around 4.1% in the top ten. Sequenced material: CD4+ T cells from blood (PBMCs), taken 6 months after the transplant. These receptor sequences come from a human patient who received a combined kidney and bone marrow transplant. These T cells may partly come from the graft donor.

V is TRBV19 and J is TRBJ2-5, with 13 nucleotides matching TRBD2. V was pared by 7 bases and J by 2 bases, with 13 bases of the junction left unmatched. The CDR3 length is 18 residues. Per germline, CDR1 LNHDA and CDR2 SQIVND (reference sequence). The DNA of the CDR3 is TGTGCCAGTACCGGGATCTTTAGGGGACTAGCGGGACAAGAGACCCAGTACTTC. Amino acid sequence: CASTGIFRGLAGQETQYF. The entire variable domain, with the rest obtained from reference TRBV19 and TRBJ2-5, is as follows: DGGITQSPKYLFRKEGQNVTLSCEQNLNHDAMYWYRQDPGQGLRLIYYSQIVNDFQKGDIAEGYSVSREKKESFPLTVTSAQKNPTAFYLCASTGIFRGLAGQETQYFGPGTRLLVL.

The chain uses TRBV11-2 and TRBJ1-5, with 7 nucleotides matching TRBD1. Looked up from germline, CDR1 is SGHAT and CDR2 is FQNNGV. The CDR3 has 15 amino acids. V lost 0 bases and J lost 6; bases outside the gene matches: 5. The CDR3 DNA is TGTGCCAGCAGCTTAGATGGACAGGTTTCTCAGCCCCAGCATTTT. Protein: CASSLDGQVSQPQHF. Drawing the rest from reference TRBV11-2 and TRBJ1-5, the complete variable domain is EAGVAQSPRYKIIEKRQSVAFWCNPISGHATLYWYQQILGQGPKLLIQFQNNGVVDDSQLPKDRFSAERLKGVDSTLKIQPAKLEDSAVYLCASSLDGQVSQPQHFGDGTRLSIL.

A remark on this clone: At the DNA level, this CDR3 is encoded by other sequences in the same sample as well. The chain uses TRBV12-5 and TRBJ1-6, with D possibly being TRBD1 (5 bases). This CDR3 comprises 18 residues. The V end lost 0 bases, the J end lost 4 bases, and 16 bases lay between the germline ends. Germline assignment: CDR1 LGHNT and CDR2 FRNRAP. CDR3 DNA sequence: TGTGCTAGTGGTTTGGTAGGGGTCAGCATAGTATATAATTCACCCCTCCACTTT. Its translation: CASGLVGVSIVYNSPLHF.

V and J are TRBV9 and TRBJ1-5; D gene ambiguous. Germline CDR1 reads SGDLS; CDR2 reads YYNGEE. This CDR3 is built from 14 residues. Trimming took 0 bases from V and 4 from J, leaving 8 bases between them. The CDR3 protein is CASSVGSGNQPQHF. DNA of the CDR3: TGTGCCAGCAGCGTAGGATCGGGGAATCAGCCCCAGCATTTT.

The chain links TRBV2 to TRBJ1-5; TRBD1 matches at 7 bases. Germline V gene data show CDR1 as SNHLY and CDR2 as FYNNEI. After removal of 7 bases from V and 1 base from J, the junction contained 4 bases not matched to a gene. The CDR3 runs to 14 residues. CDR3 nucleotides: TGTGCCAGCACTACGGACAGGAGCAATCAGCCCCAGCATTTT. Its translation is CASTTDRSNQPQHF. The full variable domain, completed using reference TRBV2 and TRBJ1-5, is EPEVTQTPSHQVTQMGQEVILRCVPISNHLYFYWYRQILGQKVEFLVSFYNNEISEKSEIFDDQFSVERPDGSNFTLKIRSTKLEDSAMYFCASTTDRSNQPQHFGDGTRLSIL.

The chain links TRBV7-8 to TRBJ1-2; D is possibly TRBD1 (6 bases). Deletions cut 2 bases from V and 0 bases from J, with 13 bases between. The germline CDR1 and CDR2 sequences are SGHVS and FQNEAQ. The CDR3 loop spans 16 amino acids. The CDR3 coding sequence is TGTGCCAGCAGCTTACTCGACAGGAGGTCTAACTATGGCTACACCTTC. This sequence encodes CASSLLDRRSNYGYTF.

V and J are TRBV4-1 and TRBJ1-1; D remains unclear. Trimming shortened V by 2 bases and J by 6 bases, and 13 bases separated the two germline ends. The CDR3 sequence is 14 residues long. Germline V CDR1 and CDR2: MGHRA, YSYEKL. The chain's CDR3 is CASSQNLGGAEAFF. The CDR3 DNA sequence: TGCGCCAGCAGCCAAAATCTAGGCGGGGCTGAAGCTTTCTTT.

The chain recombines TRBV14 with TRBJ1-2; 8 bases are a match to TRBD1. CDR1 SGHDN and CDR2 FVKESK come from the germline V gene. V lost 2 bases and J lost 5; bases outside the gene matches: 7. The CDR3 is 15 amino acids. The CDR3 here is CASSQQGAATYGYTF. DNA of the CDR3: TGTGCCAGCAGCCAACAGGGGGCTGCGACTTATGGCTACACCTTC.

The chain employs TRBV5-4 and TRBJ2-3, with 7 bases that match TRBD2. Per germline, CDR1 SGHNT and CDR2 YYREEE (reference sequence). J gave up 3 bases and V 5 bases, and 6 bases lay outside the gene matches. The CDR3 totals 14 residues. This CDR3 is CASSPGGITDTQYF. CDR3 DNA: TGTGCCAGCAGTCCCGGGGGGATAACAGATACGCAGTATTTT.

In the case of this clone: The germline gene is not matched at one end of the junction; a read error may be the cause. The rearrangement links TRBV4-2 to TRBJ2-3; 7 bases fit TRBD1. The CDR3 loop spans 11 amino acids. The germline CDR1 and CDR2 sequences are LGHNA and YNFKEQ. The CDR3 loop is CASYGTETQYF. The CDR3 nucleotides read TGTGCCAGCTACGGGACAGAGACGCAGTATTTT.

The gene calls are TRBV5-1 and TRBJ1-2; TRBD1 matches 7 bases. Germline V lookup: CDR1 SGHRS, CDR2 YFSETQ. With 2 bases clipped from V and 6 bases from J, the junction kept 7 bases outside the gene matches. CDR3 size: 14 residues. The CDR3 sequence is CASSFRDSLNGYTF. In DNA, the CDR3 is TGCGCCAGCAGCTTCAGGGACAGTCTTAATGGCTACACCTTC.

A single count supports this clone. The chain recombines TRBV18 with TRBJ1-6, with TRBD1 identical over 7 bases. Looked up from germline, CDR1 is KGHSH and CDR2 is LQKENI. The CDR3 covers 15 residues. The ends lost 6 bases at V and 5 bases at J; junction bases unmatched: 7. The CDR3: CASSRDRANNSPLHF. The CDR3 DNA sequence: TGTGCCAGCTCCCGCGACAGGGCGAATAATTCACCCCTCCACTTT.

This clone was seen a few times. This chain links TRBV7-2 with TRBJ2-1; D is perhaps TRBD2 (7 bases). The CDR3 has 16 amino acids. Germline V gene lookup returns CDR1 SGHTA and CDR2 FQGNSA. The V and J ends lost 5 bases and 0 bases respectively, with 14 bases between them. CDR3 sequence: CASSLRGGISYNEQFF. The CDR3 bases are TGTGCCAGCAGCCTAAGGGGGGGGATCTCCTACAATGAGCAGTTCTTC.

The chain has TRBV7-2 and TRBJ2-6; TRBD1 matches 7 bases. Germline V CDR1 and CDR2: SGHTA, FQGNSA. Losses at the gene ends were 7 bases for V and 0 bases for J; bases not matched to a gene: 3. The CDR3 is made up of 15 amino acids. The CDR3 nucleotides are TGTGCCAGCATACCAGGGGGCTCTGGGGCCAACGTCCTGACTTTC. Protein product: CASIPGGSGANVLTF.

V is TRBV30 and J is TRBJ1-2; D uncertain. CDR3 size: 14 residues. Germline loops: CDR1 GTSNPN, CDR2 SVGIG (reference sequence). The ends were cut back, 4 bases at V and 0 bases at J, with 12 bases in the middle. As DNA, the CDR3 is TGTGCCTGGAAACGTTCAGGTTCTAACTATGGCTACACCTTC. The encoded protein is CAWKRSGSNYGYTF.

In this sample, this clone turned up once. V usage is TRBV7-2 and J usage is TRBJ1-5; possibly TRBD1 for D (6 bases). Germline V gene sequence: CDR1 SGHTA, CDR2 FQGNSA. The CDR3 runs 15 residues. The V end was cut by 2 bases, the J end by 6 bases, with 14 bases between. The CDR3: CASSLWGGGSQPQHF. CDR3 sequence (DNA): TGTGCCAGCAGCTTATGGGGCGGGGGCTCTCAGCCCCAGCATTTT.

This rearrangement joins TRBV28 to TRBJ2-1; 10 nucleotides match TRBD2. V lost 7 bases, J lost 2 bases, and 5 bases stayed unmatched. The germline gives CDR1 MDHEN, CDR2 SYDVKM. The CDR3 is made up of 15 amino acids. This CDR3 is CASTLSGGAYNEQFF. The CDR3, as DNA: TGTGCCAGCACTCTAAGCGGGGGGGCCTACAATGAGCAGTTCTTC.

V gene TRBV30 combines with J gene TRBJ1-5; 9 bases align to TRBD1. This CDR3 is built from 21 residues. Looked up from germline, CDR1 is GTSNPN and CDR2 is SVGIG (reference sequence). Trimming took 3 bases from V and 2 from J; bases not matched to a gene: 23. CDR3 loop: CAWRTELPRDRASYGNQPQHF. The CDR3 DNA is TGTGCCTGGAGGACAGAGCTACCCCGGGACAGGGCCTCGTATGGCAATCAGCCCCAGCATTTT.

This sequence joins TRBV7-2 and TRBJ2-5, with 9 bases identical to TRBD1. The J call may be wrong; the DNA end is better matched by TRBJ2-7. The CDR3 runs to 14 residues. The V gene's germline CDR1 is SGHTA and CDR2 FQGNSA. The DNA of the CDR3 is TGTGCCAGCATACCGGACAGGGGTCCCTACGAGCAGTACTTC. Residues: CASIPDRGPYEQYF.

V is TRBV2 and J is TRBJ2-3; 13 nucleotides agree with TRBD2. The CDR3 runs 18 residues. V lost 2 bases, J lost 2 bases, and 7 bases stayed unmatched. Germline lookup yields CDR1 SNHLY and CDR2 FYNNEI. The CDR3 DNA sequence: TGTGCCAGCAGTGAACTACTAGCGGGGGGGCTCAACACAGATACGCAGTATTTT. Translated: CASSELLAGGLNTDTQYF.

This clone was picked up a small number of times. The gene calls are TRBV11-2 and TRBJ1-1; D gene uncertain. This CDR3 is built from 14 residues. V lost 1 base, J lost 4 bases, and 10 bases lay in between. The germline V gene encodes CDR1 SGHAT and CDR2 FQNNGV. The chain's CDR3 is CASSLGSVSTEAFF. CDR3 bases: TGTGCCAGCAGCTTAGGCTCGGTGAGCACTGAAGCTTTCTTT.